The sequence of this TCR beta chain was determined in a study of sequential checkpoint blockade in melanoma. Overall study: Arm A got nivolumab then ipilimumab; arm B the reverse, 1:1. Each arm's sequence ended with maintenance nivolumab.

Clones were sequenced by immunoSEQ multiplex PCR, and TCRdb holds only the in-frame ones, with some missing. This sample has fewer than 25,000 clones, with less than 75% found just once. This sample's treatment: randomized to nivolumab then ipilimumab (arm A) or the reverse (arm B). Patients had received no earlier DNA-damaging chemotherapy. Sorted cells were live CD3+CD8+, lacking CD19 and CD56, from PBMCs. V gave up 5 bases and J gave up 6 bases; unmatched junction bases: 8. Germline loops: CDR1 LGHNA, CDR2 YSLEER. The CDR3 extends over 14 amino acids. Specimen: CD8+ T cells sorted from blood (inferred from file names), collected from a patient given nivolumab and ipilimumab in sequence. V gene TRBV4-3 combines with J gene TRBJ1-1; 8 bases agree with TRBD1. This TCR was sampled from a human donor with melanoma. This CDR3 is CASSGRGLFAEAFF. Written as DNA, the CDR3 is TGCGCCAGCAGCGGCAGGGGGCTCTTCGCTGAAGCTTTCTTT.